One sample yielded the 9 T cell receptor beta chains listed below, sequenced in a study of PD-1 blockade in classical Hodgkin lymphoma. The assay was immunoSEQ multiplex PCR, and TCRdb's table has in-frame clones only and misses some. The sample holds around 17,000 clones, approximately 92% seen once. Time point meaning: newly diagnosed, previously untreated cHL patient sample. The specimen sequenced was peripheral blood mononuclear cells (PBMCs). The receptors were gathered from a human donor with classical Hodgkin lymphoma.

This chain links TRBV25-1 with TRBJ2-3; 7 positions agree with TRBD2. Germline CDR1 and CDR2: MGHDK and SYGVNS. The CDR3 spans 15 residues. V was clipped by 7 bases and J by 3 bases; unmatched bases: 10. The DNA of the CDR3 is TGTGCCAGCACCCACCCGGTGGGGGGGACAGATACGCAGTATTTT. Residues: CASTHPVGGTDTQYF. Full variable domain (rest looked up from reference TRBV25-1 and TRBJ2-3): EADIYQTPRYLVIGTGKKITLECSQTMGHDKMYWYQQDPGMELHLIHYSYGVNSTEKGDLSSESTVSRIRTEHFPLTLESARPSHTSQYLCASTHPVGGTDTQYFGPGTRLTVL.

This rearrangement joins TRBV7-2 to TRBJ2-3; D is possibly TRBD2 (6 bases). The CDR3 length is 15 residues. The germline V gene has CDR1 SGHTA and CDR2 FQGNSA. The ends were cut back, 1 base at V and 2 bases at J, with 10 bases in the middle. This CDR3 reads CASSLVGTSTDTQYF. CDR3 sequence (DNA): TGTGCCAGCAGCTTAGTCGGGACTTCCACAGATACGCAGTATTTT. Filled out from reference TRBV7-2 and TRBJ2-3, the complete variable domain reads GAGVSQSPSNKVTEKGKDVELRCDPISGHTALYWYRQSLGQGLEFLIYFQGNSAPDKSGLPSDRFSAERTGGSVSTLTIQRTQQEDSAVYLCASSLVGTSTDTQYFGPGTRLTVL.

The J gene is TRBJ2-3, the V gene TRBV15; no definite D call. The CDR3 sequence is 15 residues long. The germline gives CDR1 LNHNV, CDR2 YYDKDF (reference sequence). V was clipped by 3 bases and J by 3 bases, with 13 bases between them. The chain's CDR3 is CATSRRSFSTDTQYF. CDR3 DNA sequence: TGTGCCACCAGCAGGAGGTCTTTCTCTACAGATACGCAGTATTTT.

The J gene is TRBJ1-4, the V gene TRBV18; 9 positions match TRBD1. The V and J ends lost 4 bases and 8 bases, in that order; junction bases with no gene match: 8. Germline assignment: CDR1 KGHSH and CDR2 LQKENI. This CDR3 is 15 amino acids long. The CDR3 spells CASSLETGGSEKLFF. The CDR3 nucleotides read TGTGCCAGCTCACTAGAAACAGGGGGCTCGGAAAAACTGTTTTTT.

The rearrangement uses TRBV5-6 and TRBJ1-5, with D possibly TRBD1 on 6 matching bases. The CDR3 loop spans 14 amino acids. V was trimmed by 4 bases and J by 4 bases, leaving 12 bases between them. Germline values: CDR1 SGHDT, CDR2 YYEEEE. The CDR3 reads CASSLKDSNQPQHF. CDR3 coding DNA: TGTGCCAGCAGCCTGAAGGACAGTAATCAGCCCCAGCATTTT.

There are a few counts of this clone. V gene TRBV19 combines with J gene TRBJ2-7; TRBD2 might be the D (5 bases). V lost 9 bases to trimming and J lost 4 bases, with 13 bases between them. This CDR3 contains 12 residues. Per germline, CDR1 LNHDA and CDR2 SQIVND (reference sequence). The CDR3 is CARGLQRYEQYF. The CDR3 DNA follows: TGTGCCAGGGGTTTACAGCGGTACGAGCAGTACTTC.

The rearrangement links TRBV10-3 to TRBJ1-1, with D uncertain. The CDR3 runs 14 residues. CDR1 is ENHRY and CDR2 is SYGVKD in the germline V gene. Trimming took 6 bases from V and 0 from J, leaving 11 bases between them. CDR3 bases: TGTGCCATCAGGTTGGCGGTACTGAACACTGAAGCTTTCTTT. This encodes CAIRLAVLNTEAFF.

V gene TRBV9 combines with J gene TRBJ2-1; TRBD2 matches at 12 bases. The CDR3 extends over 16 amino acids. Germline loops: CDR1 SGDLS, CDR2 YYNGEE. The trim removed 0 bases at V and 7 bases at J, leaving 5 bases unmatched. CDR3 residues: CASSVAFTSGRNEQFF. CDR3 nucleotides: TGTGCCAGCAGCGTAGCATTTACTAGCGGGAGGAATGAGCAGTTCTTC.

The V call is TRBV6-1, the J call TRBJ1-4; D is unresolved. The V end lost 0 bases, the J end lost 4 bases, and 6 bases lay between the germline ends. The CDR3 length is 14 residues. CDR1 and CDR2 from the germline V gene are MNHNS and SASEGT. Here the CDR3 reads CASSEATVNEKLFF. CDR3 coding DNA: TGTGCCAGCAGTGAAGCGACGGTTAATGAAAAACTGTTTTTT.